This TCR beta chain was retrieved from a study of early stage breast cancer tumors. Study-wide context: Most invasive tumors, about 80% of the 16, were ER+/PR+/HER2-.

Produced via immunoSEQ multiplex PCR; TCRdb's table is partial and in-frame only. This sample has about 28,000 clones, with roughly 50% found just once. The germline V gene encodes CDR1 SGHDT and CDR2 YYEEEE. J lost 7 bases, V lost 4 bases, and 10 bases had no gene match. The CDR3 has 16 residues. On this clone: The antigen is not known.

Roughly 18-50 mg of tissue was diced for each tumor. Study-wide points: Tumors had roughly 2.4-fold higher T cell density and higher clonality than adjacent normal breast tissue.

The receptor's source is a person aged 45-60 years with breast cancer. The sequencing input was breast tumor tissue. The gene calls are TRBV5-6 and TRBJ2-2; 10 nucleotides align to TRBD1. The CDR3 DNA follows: TGTGCCAGCAGCCCCCTCCCGACAGGGGGCATCGGGGAGCTGTTTTTT. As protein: CASSPLPTGGIGELFF. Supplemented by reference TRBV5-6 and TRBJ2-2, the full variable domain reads DAGVTQSPTHLIKTRGQQVTLRCSPKSGHDTVSWYQQALGQGPQFIFQYYEEEERQRGNFPDRFSGHQFPNYSSELNVNALLLGDSALYLCASSPLPTGGIGELFFGEGSRLTVL.